The clone carrying this T cell receptor beta chain was recorded at least ten times. The antigen is unknown. A junction end diverges from the germline sequence, so it may reflect a read error. The sample has other DNA sequences that encode this CDR3 too. The sample comes from a study of metastatic and nonmetastatic thyroid tumors. Study details: Where malignant and benign thyroid patients were concerned, repertoires were compared across blood and tumor or nodule tissue. Whole-study findings and limits: Across blood and tumor, TCR beta diversity in malignant thyroid tumors was reportedly significantly higher than in benign nodules.

Germline loops: CDR1 SGDLS, CDR2 YYNGEE. The CDR3 has 14 amino acids. As processed by the authors: What underpinned the distant-metastasis classifier for papillary thyroid cancer was the set of CDR3 differences across clinicopathological groups. TCRdb redid the clone calls on the PCR reads using MiXCR. The V and J calls come from TCRdb's annotation, not from the publication. The data show about 48,000 clones, approximately 24% seen once. Not a single patient had been given any form of treatment at any point before undergoing thyroid surgery. This chain uses TRBV9 with TRBJ1-5; perhaps TRBD1 as D (5 bases). Sequencing input: blood. This receptor was obtained from a male donor with papillary thyroid cancer or a benign thyroid nodule (not recorded which). Some clones in this sample may be carry-over from other donors' samples. The CDR3 nucleotides read TGCGCCAGCAGCCCGGGGACCTCCAATCAGCCCCAGCATTTT. Translation gives CASSPGTSNQPQHF.